The 4 T cell receptor beta chains listed next were all sequenced from one sample in a study of T-cell memory formation after mild COVID-19. In TCRdb, the 5' RACE reads were re-called with MiXCR into one record per CDR3 protein. The repertoire includes 240,000 or so distinct CDR3 sequences, approximately 9% of them detected once, and roughly a fifth sits in the top ten. The sample consisted of PBMCs or a T cell subset sorted from them (not recorded which). These receptors were collected from a man younger than 35 who had mild COVID-19 (a few samples of this study predate the infection). Cell type and time point are not known.

The rearrangement uses TRBV4-1 and TRBJ1-6; TRBD1 might be the D (6 bases). Germline CDR1 and CDR2: MGHRA and YSYEKL. The ends were cut back, 1 base at V and 8 bases at J, with 21 bases in the middle. This CDR3 is 18 amino acids long. The chain's CDR3 is CASSQARTRTAKYSPLHF. DNA for the CDR3: TGCGCCAGCAGCCAAGCGAGAACTCGGACAGCCAAATATTCACCCCTCCACTTT.

The rearrangement joins TRBV9 to TRBJ2-2; TRBD1 aligns across 8 bases. Trimming took 0 bases from V and 4 from J; bases not matched to a gene: 8. Germline CDR1 SGDLS, CDR2 YYNGEE. The CDR3 totals 17 residues. CDR3 residues: CASSVGSGQGTTGELFF. CDR3 DNA: TGTGCCAGCAGCGTAGGTTCCGGACAGGGTACCACCGGGGAGCTGTTTTTT. Variable domain in full (rest from reference TRBV9 and TRBJ2-2): DSGVTQTPKHLITATGQRVTLRCSPRSGDLSVYWYQQSLDQGLQFLIQYYNGEERAKGNILERFSAQQFPDLHSELNLSSLELGDSALYFCASSVGSGQGTTGELFFGEGSRLTVL.

A few counts support this clonotype. The chain has TRBV7-9 and TRBJ1-1; TRBD1 agrees at 8 bases. The length of the CDR3 is 14 residues. V shed 4 bases, J shed 5 bases, and the junction held 6 bases outside the gene matches. Germline V gives CDR1 SEHNR, CDR2 FQNEAQ (reference sequence). The CDR3 sequence: CASSSQQGETEAFF. The DNA of the CDR3 is TGTGCCAGCAGCTCCCAACAGGGGGAAACTGAAGCTTTCTTT. The complete variable domain, with remaining parts taken from reference TRBV7-9 and TRBJ1-1, reads DTGVSQNPRHKITKRGQNVTFRCDPISEHNRLYWYRQTLGQGPEFLTYFQNEAQLEKSRLLSDRFSAERPKGSFSTLEIQRTEQGDSAMYLCASSSQQGETEAFFGQGTRLTVV.

This clonotype was detected many times. This chain joins TRBV6-5 and TRBJ1-1; no firm D call. V lost 0 bases and J 1 base, leaving 6 bases between the germline ends. The CDR3 loop spans 14 amino acids. The germline V gene encodes CDR1 MNHEY and CDR2 SVGAGI. CDR3 loop: CASSYSPGNTEAFF. The CDR3 DNA follows: TGTGCCAGCAGTTACTCCCCGGGGAACACTGAAGCTTTCTTT.